This T cell receptor beta chain appears in the sequencing data of a study of neurological immune-mediated disorders. V was cut by 6 bases and J by 6 bases, with 17 bases left in between. CDR1 is DFQATT and CDR2 is SNEGSKA in the germline V gene (reference sequence). This CDR3 comprises 13 residues. Relative to its sample, this clonotype is medium-sized. The antigen is not known. Regarding the study as a whole: There were no CDR3 amino acid sequences shared by expanded clones across subjects, a result suggesting private repertoires in all groups. HTLV-1-associated myelopathy had the most TCR clonal expansion, whereas multiple sclerosis had the least (lower than in healthy controls).

The time point was: longitudinal time-point 3. It was from 2 million PBMCs stored at -80 C that the unsorted libraries were obtained. 5'RACE employing 10-nucleotide random UMIs yielded the cDNA. TCRdb re-called the 5' RACE reads with MiXCR, one entry per CDR3 protein. The profile shows roughly 50,000 distinct CDR3 sequences, about 13% of them singletons. The source of this sequence is a male donor with HTLV-1-associated myelopathy (HAM/TSP). The source material was PBMCs. The V call is TRBV20-1, the J call TRBJ1-1; weak D call: TRBD1 (5 bases). Here the CDR3 DNA reads TGCAGTGCCCCATGGGGGTTGAATTCTGAAGCTTTCTTT. The encoded protein is CSAPWGLNSEAFF.